A single T cell receptor (beta chain) is shown here with its context. The table came from immunoSEQ multiplex PCR; TCRdb's copy has only in-frame clones and leaves some out. There are 100,000 to 120,000 clones in the sample; over 75% occur only once, and around 3.9% lies in the top ten. This sample is drawn from a study of control samples from healthy donors and cancer patients. The CDR3 has 17 amino acids. The germline V gene has CDR1 SGHVS and CDR2 FQNEAQ. Trimming removed 5 bases from V and 0 bases from J, with 17 bases in between. J is TRBJ1-3 and V is TRBV7-8; TRBD1 might be the D (6 bases). The sequence derives from a woman between 55 and 75 years old with lung cancer. Sequenced sample: PBMCs. The CDR3 DNA reads as TGTGCCAGCAGCCCAAACCTGGGGGGCCGCTCTGGAAACACCATATATTTT. Translated: CASSPNLGGRSGNTIYF.